These 5 T cell receptor beta chains were all obtained from the same sample, sequenced in a study of cytomegalovirus exposure and HLA in healthy donors. Assay used: immunoSEQ multiplex PCR; TCRdb lists only in-frame clones, some missing. This table holds about 98,000 clones, 70% to 90% found once. Sequencing was carried out using PBMCs. The source is a woman aged 25 to 39 in good health and CMV-seronegative.

The chain recombines TRBV4-1 with TRBJ2-7; 7 bases line up with TRBD1. After removal of 6 bases from V and 1 base from J, the junction contained 9 bases not matched to a gene. In germline, CDR1 is MGHRA, CDR2 YSYEKL. CDR3 size: 15 residues. CDR3 residues: CASSKAGTASYEQYF. The CDR3 region has the DNA TGCGCCAGCAGTAAAGCCGGGACAGCATCCTACGAGCAGTACTTC.

V usage is TRBV4-2 and J usage is TRBJ2-2; D is possibly TRBD2 (5 bases). V gave up 1 base and J gave up 6 bases, with 21 bases separating them. CDR3 size: 18 residues. Germline CDR1 reads LGHNA; CDR2 reads YNFKEQ. The CDR3: CASSQGGSGTVKSGELFF. CDR3 nucleotides: TGTGCCAGCAGCCAAGGAGGGTCAGGAACCGTAAAATCCGGGGAGCTGTTTTTT.

J is TRBJ1-2 and V is TRBV7-6; 7 bases align to TRBD1. The CDR3 consists of 15 residues. Germline trimming cut 5 bases from V and 8 bases from J; bases unmatched to any gene: 14. The germline V gene has CDR1 SGHVS and CDR2 FNYEAQ. Here the CDR3 DNA reads TGTGCCAGCAGCCCCCGGGACAGTACGTTACTCGGCTACACCTTC. It translates to CASSPRDSTLLGYTF.

V usage is TRBV5-1 and J usage is TRBJ2-3, with 7 bases that match TRBD2. V was clipped by 5 bases and J by 1 base; unmatched bases: 4. The CDR3 consists of 14 residues. CDR1 is SGHRS and CDR2 is YFSETQ in the germline V gene. This CDR3 is CASSSGPGTDTQYF. The CDR3 region has the DNA TGCGCCAGCAGTAGCGGGCCAGGCACAGATACGCAGTATTTT.

The chain has TRBV25-1 and TRBJ2-5; 8 nucleotides match TRBD2. The germline gives CDR1 MGHDK, CDR2 SYGVNS. This CDR3 comprises 14 residues. CDR3 region: CGVAGGLTGETQYF. The CDR3 nucleotides are TGTGGCGTTGCGGGGGGACTAACTGGGGAGACCCAGTACTTC.